This TCR beta chain stems from a study of T cells in Graves' hyperthyroidism and ophthalmopathy. TCR beta CDR3 regions were amplified from RNA transcripts. HTBI primers were used for first-round RT-PCR of the TCR CDR3. TCRdb ran MiXCR on the multiplex PCR reads and lists one entry per CDR3 protein. The sample holds 250,000 to 300,000 distinct CDR3 sequences, about an eighth seen once. The sample holds a few counts of this clonotype. The junction differs from germline at one of its ends, possibly a read error. Pregnant or lactating patients were excluded, as were those with uncontrolled infection or other autoimmune disease. There are 15 residues in the CDR3. CDR1 and CDR2 (germline): SGDLS, YYNGEE.

Sequencing input: blood. This chain connects TRBV9 to TRBJ2-1; 7 nucleotides line up with TRBD2. This TCR was recovered from a young woman with Graves' hyperthyroidism that later progressed to Graves' ophthalmopathy. Here the CDR3 DNA reads TGTGCCAGCAGCCTCCGGGGGAGGGCCTACCATGAGCAGTTCTTC. Encoded protein: CASSLRGRAYHEQFF.